This T cell receptor beta chain was identified during a study of identical twins. With V trimmed by 1 base and J by 0 bases, 13 bases remained unmatched. This CDR3 has 20 residues. The germline V gene encodes CDR1 MDHEN and CDR2 SYDVKM. TCRdb ran MiXCR on the 5' RACE reads and lists one entry per CDR3 protein. The table includes fewer than 250,000 distinct CDR3 sequences, 6% to 8.5% detected once. This clonotype was observed a few times. This sample also appeared in a second study, on yellow fever vaccine responses in identical twins. That work contributes: Reports say the vaccine T cell response in twins looked partly convergent and partly personalized.

The V call is TRBV28, the J call TRBJ2-3; TRBD2 matches 10 bases. The source material was CD8+ T cells sorted from blood. The sequence came from a woman between 18 and 30 years old in good health. In nucleotides, the CDR3 is TGTGCCAGCAGTTTATCTCTTCTGGCTAGCGGGAGTAAAAGCACAGATACGCAGTATTTT. Its translation is CASSLSLLASGSKSTDTQYF.